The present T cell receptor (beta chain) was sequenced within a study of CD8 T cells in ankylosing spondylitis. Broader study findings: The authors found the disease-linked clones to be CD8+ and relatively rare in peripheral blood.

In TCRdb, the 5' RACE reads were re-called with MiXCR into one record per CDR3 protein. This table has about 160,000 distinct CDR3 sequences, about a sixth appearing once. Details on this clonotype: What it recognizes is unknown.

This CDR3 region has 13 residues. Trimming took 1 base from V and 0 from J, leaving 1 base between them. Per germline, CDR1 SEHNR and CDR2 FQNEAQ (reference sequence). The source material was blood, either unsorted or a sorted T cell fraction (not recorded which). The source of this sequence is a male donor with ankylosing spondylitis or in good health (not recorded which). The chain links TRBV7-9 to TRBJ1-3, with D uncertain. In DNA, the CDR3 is TGTGCCAGCAGCTTAGTCTCTGGAAACACCATATATTTT. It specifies CASSLVSGNTIYF.